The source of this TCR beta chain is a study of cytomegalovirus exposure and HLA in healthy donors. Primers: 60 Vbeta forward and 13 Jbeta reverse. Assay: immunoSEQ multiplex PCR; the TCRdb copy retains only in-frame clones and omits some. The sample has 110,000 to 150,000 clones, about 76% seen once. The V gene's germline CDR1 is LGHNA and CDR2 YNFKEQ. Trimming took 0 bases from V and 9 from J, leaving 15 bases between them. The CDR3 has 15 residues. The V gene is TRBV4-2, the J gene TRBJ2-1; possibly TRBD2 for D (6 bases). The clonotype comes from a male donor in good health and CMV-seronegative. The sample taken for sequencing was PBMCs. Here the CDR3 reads CASSQDRGLASEQFF. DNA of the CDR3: TGTGCCAGCAGCCAAGATAGAGGTCTAGCGAGTGAGCAGTTCTTC.